This T cell receptor beta chain originates from a study of OX40 agonist ivuxolimab in advanced cancers. Study summary: Patients in the trial were receiving intravenous ivuxolimab every 2 weeks, at doses of 0.01 to 10 mg/kg.

The germline gives CDR1 MNHEY, CDR2 SMNVEV (reference sequence). Trimming pared 3 bases from V and 3 bases from J, leaving 13 bases between. The CDR3 runs to 15 residues. This clone was recorded a few times. Antigen: not known. Findings and caveats of the study: Compared with CD4+, CD8+ T cells on average had more expanded clones. There was clonal expansion of CD4+ and CD8+ blood T cells by week 6 at 0.1 to 3.0 mg/kg. Antigen specificity of clonally expanded peripheral T cells was not established.

TCRdb's copy holds only in-frame clones and misses some; the assay was immunoSEQ multiplex PCR. The data contain about 74,000 clones, almost 85% of them singletons. This TCR derives from an adult with an advanced solid tumor such as melanoma, head and neck, liver or kidney cancer. This sequence joins TRBV27 and TRBJ2-3, with D perhaps TRBD2 (6 bases). Sequenced here: CD4+ or CD8+ T cells sorted from blood, sampled in a trial of the OX40 agonist ivuxolimab. CDR3 nucleotide sequence: TGTGCCAGCAGTTTTGAGGGACTCGGTACAGATACGCAGTATTTT. Its translation is CASSFEGLGTDTQYF.